The entry below gives a single TCR beta chain sequence along with its context. The sample originates from a study of cytomegalovirus exposure and HLA in healthy donors. Germline V gene sequence: CDR1 SGHAT, CDR2 FQNNGV. V gave up 4 bases and J gave up 3 bases, with 16 bases separating them. This CDR3 has 16 amino acids. Sequenced by immunoSEQ multiplex PCR; TCRdb stores in-frame clones only, minus some. The profile shows 150,000 to 200,000 clones, under 90% of them singletons. The rearrangement uses TRBV11-2 and TRBJ2-1; a possible D gene is TRBD2 (5 bases). Sequences were obtained from PBMCs. This clonotype originated in a man between 18 and 35 years old in good health and CMV-seropositive. CDR3 DNA: TGTGCCAGCAGCTCCCCCGCCGGGCGGGTCTACAATGAGCAGTTCTTC. It specifies CASSSPAGRVYNEQFF.